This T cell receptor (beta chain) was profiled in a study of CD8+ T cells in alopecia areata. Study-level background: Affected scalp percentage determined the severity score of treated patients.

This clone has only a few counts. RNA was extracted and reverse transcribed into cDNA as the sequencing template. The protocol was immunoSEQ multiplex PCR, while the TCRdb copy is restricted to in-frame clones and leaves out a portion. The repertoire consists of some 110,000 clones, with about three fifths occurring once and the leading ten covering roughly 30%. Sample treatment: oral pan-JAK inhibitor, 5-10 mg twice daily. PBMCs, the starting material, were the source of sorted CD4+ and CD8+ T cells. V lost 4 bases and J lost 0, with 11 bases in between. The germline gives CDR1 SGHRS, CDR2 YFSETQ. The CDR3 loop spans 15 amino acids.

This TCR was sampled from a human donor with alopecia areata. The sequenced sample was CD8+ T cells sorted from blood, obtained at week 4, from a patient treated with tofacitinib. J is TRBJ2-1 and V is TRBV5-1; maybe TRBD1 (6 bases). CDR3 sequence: CASSQGQTSYNEQFF. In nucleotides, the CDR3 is TGCGCCAGCAGCCAGGGACAAACCTCCTACAATGAGCAGTTCTTC.